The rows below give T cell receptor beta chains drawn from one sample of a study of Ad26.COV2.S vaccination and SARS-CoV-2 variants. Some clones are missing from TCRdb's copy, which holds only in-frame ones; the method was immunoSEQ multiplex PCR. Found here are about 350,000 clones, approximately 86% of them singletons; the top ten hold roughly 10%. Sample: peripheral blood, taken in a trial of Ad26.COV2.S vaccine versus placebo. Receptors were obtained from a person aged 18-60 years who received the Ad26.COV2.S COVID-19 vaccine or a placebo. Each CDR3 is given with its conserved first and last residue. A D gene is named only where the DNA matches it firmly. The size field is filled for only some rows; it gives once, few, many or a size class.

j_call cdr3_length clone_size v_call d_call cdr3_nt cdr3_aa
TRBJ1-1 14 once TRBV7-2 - TGTGCCAGCAGCTTCCCCGGGATGAACACTGAAGCTTTCTTT CASSFPGMNTEAFF
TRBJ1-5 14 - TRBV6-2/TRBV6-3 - TGTGCCAGCAGTGCCCTAGGAGGCAATCAGCCCCAGCATTTT CASSALGGNQPQHF
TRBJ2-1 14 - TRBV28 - TGTGCCAGCAGTCCTTGGACGGAATACAATGAGCAGTTCTTC CASSPWTEYNEQFF
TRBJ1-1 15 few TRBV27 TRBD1 TGTGCCAGCAGTGGAACAGGGGGATGGGTCACTGAAGCTTTCTTT CASSGTGGWVTEAFF
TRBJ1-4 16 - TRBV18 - TGTGCCAGCTCACGTCAAACAGGCACAACTAATGAAAAACTGTTTTTT CASSRQTGTTNEKLFF
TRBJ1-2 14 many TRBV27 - TGTGCCAGCAGGGCTGGTGGGGGAGCGGATGGCTACACCTTC CASRAGGGADGYTF
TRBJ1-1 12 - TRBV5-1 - TGCGCCAGCAGTCTGAGGGGGACTGAAGCTTTCTTT CASSLRGTEAFF
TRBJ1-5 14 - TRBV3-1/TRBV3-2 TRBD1 TGTGCCAGCAGCGATACAGGGGGCGGCCAGCCCCAGCATTTT CASSDTGGGQPQHF
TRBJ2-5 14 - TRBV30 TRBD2 TGTGCCTGGAGCGGACCGGGGGGCCAAGAGACCCAGTACTTC CAWSGPGGQETQYF
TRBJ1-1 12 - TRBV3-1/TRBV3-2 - TGTGCCAGCAGTAGGATAGACACTGAAGCTTTCTTT CASSRIDTEAFF
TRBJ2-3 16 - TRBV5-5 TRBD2 TGTGCCAGCAGCTTGATTAGCGGGGGGGCTACAGATACGCAGTATTTT CASSLISGGATDTQYF
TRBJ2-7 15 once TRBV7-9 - TGTGCCAGCAGTTTAACGGGACTCCGAGGGCACGAGCAGTACTTC CASSLTGLRGHEQYF
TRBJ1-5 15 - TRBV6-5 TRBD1 TGTGCCAGCAGTTACTCGAGGGGGCCTGGGCAGCCCCAGCATTTT CASSYSRGPGQPQHF
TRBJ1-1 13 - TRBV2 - TGTGCCAGTACCGAGATACTGAACACTGAAGCTTTCTTT CASTEILNTEAFF
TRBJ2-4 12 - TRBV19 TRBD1 TGTGCCAGTAGTGCTCGACAGGGTGAACGGTACTTC CASSARQGERYF
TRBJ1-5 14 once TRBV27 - TGTGCCAGCAGCCCCGGGGGCGGCAATCAGCCCCAGCATTTT CASSPGGGNQPQHF
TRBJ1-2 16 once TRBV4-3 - TGCGCCAGCAGCCAAGATCCGGAGGGAGGCAACTATGGCTACACCTTC CASSQDPEGGNYGYTF
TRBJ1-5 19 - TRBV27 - TGTGCCAGCAGTTCCGCTGTGTATAGGGGCAACCACGGCAATCAGCCCCAGCATTTT CASSSAVYRGNHGNQPQHF
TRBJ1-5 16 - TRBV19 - TGTGCCAGTAGTGGATTCGTAGGTTATAGCAATCAGCCCCAGCATTTT CASSGFVGYSNQPQHF
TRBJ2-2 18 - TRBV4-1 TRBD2 TGCGCCAGCAGCCAAGCGCCAGTAGCGGGAGGGTTCACCGGGGAGCTGTTTTTT CASSQAPVAGGFTGELFF
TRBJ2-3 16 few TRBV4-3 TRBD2 TGCGCCAGCAGCCTAAGCCCTAGCGGCAGCACAGATACGCAGTATTTT CASSLSPSGSTDTQYF
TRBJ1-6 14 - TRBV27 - TGTGCCAGCAGTCCCCGACGACACAATTCACCCCTCCACTTT CASSPRRHNSPLHF
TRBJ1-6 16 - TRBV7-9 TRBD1 TGTGCCAGCAGCTTAGCTGGGCAGGGGGCTGATTCACCCCTCCACTTT CASSLAGQGADSPLHF
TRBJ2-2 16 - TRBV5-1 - TGCGCCAGCAAAGGTCGGGGGAGTCTGGTAGCCGGGGAGCTGTTTTTT CASKGRGSLVAGELFF
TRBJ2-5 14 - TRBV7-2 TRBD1 TGTGCCAGCAGCCCGGGACAGGCCGGGGAGACCCAGTACTTC CASSPGQAGETQYF
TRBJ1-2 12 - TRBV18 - TGTGCCAGCTCACCGTCAGGGGACGGCTACACCTTC CASSPSGDGYTF
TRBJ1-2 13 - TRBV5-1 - TGCGCCAGCAGCTTGGAAGGTCCATCTGGCTACACCTTC CASSLEGPSGYTF
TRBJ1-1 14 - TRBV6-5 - TGTGCCAGCAGTTTTTCGACCGGGAACACTGAAGCTTTCTTT CASSFSTGNTEAFF
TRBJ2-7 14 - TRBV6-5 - TGTGCCAGCAGATACCGGGACGGAAACTACGAGCAGTACTTC CASRYRDGNYEQYF
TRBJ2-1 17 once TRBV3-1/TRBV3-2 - TGTGCCAGCAGCCAACGGTTATGGAGAAGCTCCTACAATGAGCAGTTCTTC CASSQRLWRSSYNEQFF
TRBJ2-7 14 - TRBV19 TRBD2 TGTGCCAGTAGTGGGACTAGCGGGAGTTACGAGCAGTACTTC CASSGTSGSYEQYF
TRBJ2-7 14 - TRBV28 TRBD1 TGTGCCAGCCTCTCCACGGGACAGATCTACGAGCAGTACTTC CASLSTGQIYEQYF
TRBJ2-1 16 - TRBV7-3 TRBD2 TGTGCCAGCAGCTTAACCCACGGGAGGGCCTCCAATGAGCAGTTCTTC CASSLTHGRASNEQFF
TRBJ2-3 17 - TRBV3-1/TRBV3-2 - TGTGCCAGCAGCCGCTCTTTGACAGTTAGAAGCACAGATACGCAGTATTTT CASSRSLTVRSTDTQYF
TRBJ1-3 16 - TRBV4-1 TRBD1 TGCGCCAGCAGCCGAACAGGGGGGGGCTCTGGAAACACCATATATTTT CASSRTGGGSGNTIYF
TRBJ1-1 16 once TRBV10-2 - TGCGCCAGCAGTGATAGGGGGGGGGTGCGGAACACTGAAGCTTTCTTT CASSDRGGVRNTEAFF
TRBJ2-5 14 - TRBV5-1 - TGCGCCAGCAGCTCGGGACCAGTACGGGAGACCCAGTACTTC CASSSGPVRETQYF
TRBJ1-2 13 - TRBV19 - TGTGCCAGTAGTATCCCTGGGGACTATGGCTACACCTTC CASSIPGDYGYTF
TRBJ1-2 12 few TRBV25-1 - TGTGCCAGCAGTGGGGTAAACTATGGCTACACCTTC CASSGVNYGYTF
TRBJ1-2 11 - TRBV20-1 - TGCAGTGCTGACCCCATGTATGAATACACCTTC CSADPMYEYTF
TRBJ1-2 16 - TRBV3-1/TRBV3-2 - TGTGCCAGCAGCCAAGTAGAGGGCGGTACTAACTATGGCTACACCTTC CASSQVEGGTNYGYTF
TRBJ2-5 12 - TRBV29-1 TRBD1 TGCAGCGTGAGGACAGGGGAACGGACCCAGTACTTC CSVRTGERTQYF
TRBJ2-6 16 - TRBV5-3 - TGTGCCAGAAGCTTCGGACGTCGCTCTGGGGCCAACGTCCTGACTTTC CARSFGRRSGANVLTF
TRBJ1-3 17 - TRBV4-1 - TGCGCCAGCAGCCAAGAGGGCACTATATACTCTGGAAACACCATATATTTT CASSQEGTIYSGNTIYF
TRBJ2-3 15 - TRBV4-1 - TGCGCCAGCAGCCAAGTAGACCACGGCACAGATACGCAGTATTTT CASSQVDHGTDTQYF
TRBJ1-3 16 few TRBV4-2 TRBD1 TGTGCCAGCAGCCAAGACCGGGACAGGGGTGGAAACACCATATATTTT CASSQDRDRGGNTIYF